The present TCR beta chain was sequenced within a study of T cells after yellow fever vaccination. On this clonotype itself: The antigen is not known.

5'RACE template switching added a universal primer site and UMIs to TCR cDNA. Using its own MiXCR run on the 5' RACE reads, TCRdb lists one record per CDR3 protein. The sample has 500,000 to 650,000 distinct CDR3 sequences, 9% to 15% seen once; the top ten hold more than 12%. V lost 4 bases, J lost 5 bases, and 14 bases lay in between. This CDR3 has 15 residues. Germline V CDR1 and CDR2: KGHDR, SFDVKD. Study observations and caveats: Reappearance after the booster was seen for most primary-vaccination clones, at about 95% CD4 and roughly 90% CD8. The CD4 compartment and the CD8 compartment contained a small share of clonotypes in common.

The material sequenced was PBMCs, taken on the day of the yellow fever booster vaccination. The rearrangement uses TRBV24-1 and TRBJ2-1; D may correspond to TRBD1 or TRBD2 (5 bases each). The sequence derives from a man aged 25 to 45 who received the YFV17D yellow fever vaccine. This CDR3 reads CATSDDRDGHNEQFF. DNA for the CDR3: TGTGCCACCAGTGACGACCGGGACGGACACAATGAGCAGTTCTTC.